The source of this T cell receptor (beta chain) is a study of blood T cells in healthy people across ages. Study results and limitations: Fewer expanded clones and more diversity marked long-lived versus aged donors. Unsorted PBMCs ruled out conclusive naive versus antigen-experienced comparison.

Comment on this clonotype: Its antigen is undetermined.

CDR3 length equals 13 residues. Trimming removed 5 bases at V and 3 bases at J, with 11 bases between. Germline V lookup: CDR1 SGHTA, CDR2 FQGNSA. Next came a second PCR, run for about 7 to 12 cycles, which used a sample-barcoded 5' primer along with a J-beta primer mix. The template-switch adaptor was a 5' adaptor with 12 random nucleotides. It tagged each cDNA molecule. TCRdb re-called the 5' RACE reads through MiXCR, storing one row per CDR3 protein. The sample yields over a million distinct CDR3 sequences, roughly 40% seen once. Sequencing input: blood. The receptor comes from a young woman in good health. This rearrangement joins TRBV7-2 to TRBJ2-7, with D hard to call. The CDR3 sequence: CASSPQVLYEQYF. For the CDR3, the DNA is TGTGCCAGCAGCCCCCAAGTCCTCTACGAGCAGTACTTC.